This entry is about one TCR beta chain. This clone was detected only a few times. The specificity of this receptor is unknown. Nothing much larger sits one base from this clone, and base qualities are not available. The record originates from a study of blood T cell repertoires in COVID-19 (dated by TCRdb to about 2020). About the study as a whole: Samples covering the acute and convalescent phases of COVID-19 were provided by collaborators in the United States, Italy and Spain. The prospective study material was composed of cDNA or gDNA derived from T cells, B-cell-depleted T cells, or PBMCs. Subjects who had been exposed to COVID-19, were actively infected with it, or had recovered from it provided the deeply sampled blood TCRbeta repertoires that made up the dataset. The repertoires were released in a freely available public database meant as a resource for research on the immune response to SARS-CoV-2. The samples were drawn from two sources: the first 160 participants of the ongoing ImmuneRACE study, and 1,254 subjects contributed by 6 global collaborators. The sample metadata nearly always contained a de-identified subject ID, COVID-19 status, age in years and sex. Where available, HLA class I and class II types were obtained from metadata supplied by the sample provider rather than from assay-based typing.

Trimming at the junction amounts to 3 bases on V and 4 bases on J, and the germline ends lie 18 bases apart. Inclusive of the bounding cysteine and phenylalanine, the CDR3 is 16 residues long. Only CDR3 DNA is held: 48 bases, read in frame from base 1. CDR1 is given as LNHDA and CDR2 as SQIVND, both from the germline V gene (reference sequence). TCRbeta CDR3 regions were amplified from genomic DNA using the immunoSEQ Assay, a bias-controlled multiplex PCR. Per the authors' processing: The number of nucleated cells in each sample was estimated from the amplification of reference gene primers within the assay. To quantify the absolute abundance of each unique TCRbeta CDR3 rearrangement, sequence reads were collapsed and filtered. Productive Simpson clonality was computed per sample as the square root of Simpson's diversity index over productive rearrangements. Sourced from immuneACCESS, this table was stored by TCRdb with only in-frame sequences that have V and J called. A share of the clones is absent; for the studies checked, an unresolved V gene accounts for under half, and the remainder has no known explanation. From that table come the V and J calls and clone size; the DNA was used to work out D and trimming. This sample is represented by some 270,000 clones; around 91% of them were singletons. The ten largest clones capture about 2.1% of the sample.

In Seattle, one collaborating source enrolled patients while the infection was active and tracked those patients longitudinally over the course of disease. Each collaborating institution followed its own protocols to collect whole blood in K2EDTA tubes. Collaborator samples were shipped for TCRbeta analysis as frozen whole blood, isolated PBMCs, or DNA extracted from either sample type. Here is what the overall study found, with its caveats: How much clinical and demographic metadata was included differed by source and by participant, and the metadata was provided uncurated.

The receptor was isolated from a woman aged 60-75 years with COVID-19, enrolled during active disease. The receptor chain draws on TRBV19 and TRBJ1-1; TRBD1 is possibly the D segment (6 matching bases). Material for sequencing was peripheral blood. In nucleotide form, the sequence is TGTGCCAGTAGTATGACGCAGGGGCCGGTTCGCACTGAAGCTTTCTTT. This codes for CASSMTQGPVRTEAFF.